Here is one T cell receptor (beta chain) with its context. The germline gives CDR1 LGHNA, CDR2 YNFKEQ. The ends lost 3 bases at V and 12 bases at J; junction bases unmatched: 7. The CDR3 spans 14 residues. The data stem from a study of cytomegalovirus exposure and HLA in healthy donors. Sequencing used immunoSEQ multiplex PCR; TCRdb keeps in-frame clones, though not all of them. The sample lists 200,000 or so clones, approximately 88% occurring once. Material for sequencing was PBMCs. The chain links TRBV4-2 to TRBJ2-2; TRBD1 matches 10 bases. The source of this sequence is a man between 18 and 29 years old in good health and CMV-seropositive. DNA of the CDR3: TGTGCCAGCAGCCAGCGACCCGACAGGGGGCAGCTGTTTTTT. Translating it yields CASSQRPDRGQLFF.